Below are 9 T cell receptor beta chains sequenced from a single sample in a study of blood T cell repertoires in COVID-19. The repertoire was sequenced with immunoSEQ multiplex PCR; TCRdb's copy has only in-frame clones and lacks some. The sample has 150,000 to 180,000 clones, under 90% seen once. Sequenced: peripheral blood. The receptors originated from a man aged 55 to 70 with acute or convalescent COVID-19.

The chain combines TRBV3-1 (or the pseudogene TRBV3-2) with TRBJ1-1; a weak D match, TRBD1 (5 bases). Trimming cost V 8 bases and J 6 bases, with 13 bases left between them. CDR3 length equals 12 residues. CDR1 is LGHDT, CDR2 YNNKEL, per germline (reference sequence). The CDR3 DNA reads as TGTGCCAGCGGGGCCAGGGCGGCTGAAGCTTTCTTT. It specifies CASGARAAEAFF.

DNA of the CDR3: TGCGCCAGCAGCTTGGGCGGGGGTTCCCAAGAGACCCAGTACTTC. It specifies CASSLGGGSQETQYF. This chain joins TRBV5-1 and TRBJ2-5; 7 bases line up with TRBD2. V shed 0 bases and J 1 base; nucleotides not matched to a gene: 3. The germline CDR1 and CDR2 sequences are SGHRS and YFSETQ. This CDR3 has 15 amino acids.

This clone was observed a few times. J is TRBJ2-7 and V is TRBV15; 7 positions agree with TRBD1. Germline V CDR1 and CDR2: LNHNV, YYDKDF (reference sequence). The CDR3 has 16 amino acids. J was trimmed by 4 bases and V by 2 bases; bases with no gene match: 11. The CDR3 bases are TGTGCCACCAGCAGAATGACCGGGACAGTCCCTTACGAGCAGTACTTC. Its protein is CATSRMTGTVPYEQYF.

The J gene is TRBJ2-2, the V gene TRBV4-1; maybe TRBD1 (7 bases). This CDR3 comprises 14 residues. Per germline, CDR1 MGHRA and CDR2 YSYEKL. The V end lost 2 bases, the J end lost 6 bases, and 10 bases lay between the germline ends. Here the CDR3 reads CASSQQGGPGELFF. For the CDR3, the DNA is TGCGCCAGCAGCCAACAGGGGGGACCCGGGGAGCTGTTTTTT.

The chain recombines TRBV5-1 with TRBJ2-1; TRBD2 is a possible D gene (6 bases). The CDR3 length is 13 residues. Germline V lookup: CDR1 SGHRS, CDR2 YFSETQ. Deletions cut 5 bases from V and 7 bases from J, with 13 bases between. The CDR3 DNA reads as TGCGCCAGCAGTCCCGGGACTGTTAATGAGCAGTTCTTC. Protein sequence: CASSPGTVNEQFF.

This clone occurred a few times. The chain combines TRBV15 with TRBJ1-5; D unclear. The germline gives CDR1 LNHNV, CDR2 YYDKDF (reference sequence). V lost 3 bases to trimming and J lost 2 bases, with 2 bases between them. This CDR3 is built from 12 residues. DNA of the CDR3: TGTGCCACCAGCAGCGGCAATCAGCCCCAGCATTTT. It translates to CATSSGNQPQHF.

This clone was seen more than once but under ten times. This chain uses TRBV10-3 with TRBJ2-2, with 12 bases that match TRBD2. The germline V gene encodes CDR1 ENHRY and CDR2 SYGVKD. Trimming cost V 10 bases and J 8 bases; bases outside gene matches: 11. The length of the CDR3 is 15 residues. The CDR3 protein is CATKATSGSWGELFF. The CDR3 nucleotides read TGTGCCACCAAGGCGACTAGCGGGAGTTGGGGGGAGCTGTTTTTT.

The CDR3 DNA sequence: TGCGCCAGCAGCCAAGATTCGGGGTTTGGAAACACCATATATTTT. Its protein is CASSQDSGFGNTIYF. The J gene is TRBJ1-3, the V gene TRBV4-3; D is undetermined. Trimming cost V 0 bases and J 3 bases, with 9 bases left between them. Germline CDR1 and CDR2: LGHNA and YSLEER. The CDR3 covers 15 residues.

V usage is TRBV5-1 and J usage is TRBJ2-7; no clear D gene. Trimming removed 4 bases at V and 7 bases at J, with 15 bases between. Germline loops: CDR1 SGHRS, CDR2 YFSETQ. The CDR3 has 13 residues. The CDR3 reads CASSPLVAVEQYF. The CDR3 region has the DNA TGCGCCAGCAGCCCATTGGTGGCGGTAGAGCAGTACTTC.